The rows below give T cell receptor beta chains drawn from one sample of a study of blood T cell repertoires in COVID-19. Sequenced by immunoSEQ multiplex PCR; TCRdb stores in-frame clones only, minus some. Of 50,000 or so clones in the sample, 85% to 90% were seen once. The specimen sequenced was peripheral blood. The receptors were gathered from a human donor in a cohort sampled during active COVID-19. The CDR3 runs from the conserved cysteine through the conserved F or W. Each record gives: V gene, D gene, J gene, clone size, CDR3 DNA, CDR3 protein. A D gene is named only where the DNA matches it firmly. Some rows mark clone size as missing; the rest say once, few, many or name a class of expanded clone.

TRBV18	TRBD1	TRBJ1-2	.	TGTGCCAGCTCATTGCTACAGGGGAGTCAGGGCTACACCTTC	CASSLLQGSQGYTF
TRBV7-9	TRBD2	TRBJ2-1	once	TGTGCCAGCAGCGGGGAGGGAGACAATGAGCAGTTCTTC	CASSGEGDNEQFF
TRBV2	TRBD2	TRBJ2-1	.	TGTGCCAGCAGTGGGGACTACGCTGAGCAGTTCTTC	CASSGDYAEQFF
TRBV24-1	.	TRBJ2-3	once	TGTGCCACCAGTGATTTCACTGATACGCAGTATTTT	CATSDFTDTQYF
TRBV28	.	TRBJ1-2	.	TGTGCCAGCAGTTTAACAGTAGGTGGCTACACCTTC	CASSLTVGGYTF
TRBV3-1/TRBV3-2	.	TRBJ2-1	.	TGTGCCAGCAGCCAAGAGACGGGAAATGAGCAGTTCTTC	CASSQETGNEQFF
TRBV3-1/TRBV3-2	.	TRBJ1-4	.	TGTGCCAGCAGCCAAGATAGGGCAACCGGGGGGGAAAAACTGTTTTTT	CASSQDRATGGEKLFF
TRBV3-1/TRBV3-2	.	TRBJ2-1	.	TGTGCCAGCAGTAGGACTGACTCCTACAATGAGCAGTTCTTC	CASSRTDSYNEQFF
TRBV4-1	TRBD1	TRBJ1-1	.	TGCGCCAGCAGCCATTCTGGGACAGGGGACACTGAAGCTTTCTTT	CASSHSGTGDTEAFF
TRBV6-1	.	TRBJ2-1	.	TGTGCCAGCAGTGCTGACTTCGGGGGAACGTCCTACAATGAGCAGTTCTTC	CASSADFGGTSYNEQFF